This entry concerns a single T cell receptor beta chain. These data come from a study of cytomegalovirus exposure and HLA in healthy donors. The assay was immunoSEQ multiplex PCR, and TCRdb's table has in-frame clones only and misses some. This sample yields under 200,000 clones, of which more than 80% are seen a single time; 6% to 9% belongs to the top ten. The sequencing sample was made of PBMCs. This sequence was found in a man aged 18-30 years in good health and CMV-seropositive.

CDR3 coding DNA: TGTGCCAGTAGCCAAGACAGTCTGGGCACCGGGGAGCTGTTTTTT. It translates to CASSQDSLGTGELFF. The V gene is TRBV19, the J gene TRBJ2-2, with a possible D match to TRBD1 (5 bases). The germline gives CDR1 LNHDA, CDR2 SQIVND (reference sequence). V dropped 6 bases and J dropped 4 bases, with 15 bases sitting between them. This CDR3 region has 15 residues.